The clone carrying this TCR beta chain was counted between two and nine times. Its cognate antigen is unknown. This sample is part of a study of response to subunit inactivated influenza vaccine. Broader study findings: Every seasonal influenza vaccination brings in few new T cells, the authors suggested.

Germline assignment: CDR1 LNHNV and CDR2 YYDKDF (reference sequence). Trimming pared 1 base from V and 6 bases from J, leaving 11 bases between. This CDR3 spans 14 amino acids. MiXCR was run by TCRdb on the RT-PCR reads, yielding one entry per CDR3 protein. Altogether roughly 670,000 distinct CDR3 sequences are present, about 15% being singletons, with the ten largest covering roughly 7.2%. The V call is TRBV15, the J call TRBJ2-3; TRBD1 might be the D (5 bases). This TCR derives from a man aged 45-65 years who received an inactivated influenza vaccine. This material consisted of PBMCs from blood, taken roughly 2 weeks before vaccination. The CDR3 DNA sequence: TGTGCCACCAGCAGAGTCCAGGGAAGGGATACGCAGTATTTT. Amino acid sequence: CATSRVQGRDTQYF. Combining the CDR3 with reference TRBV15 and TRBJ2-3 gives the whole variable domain DAMVIQNPRYQVTQFGKPVTLSCSQTLNHNVMYWYQQKSSQAPKLLFHYYDKDFNNEADTPDNFQSRRPNTSFCFLDIRSPGLGDTAMYLCATSRVQGRDTQYFGPGTRLTVL.